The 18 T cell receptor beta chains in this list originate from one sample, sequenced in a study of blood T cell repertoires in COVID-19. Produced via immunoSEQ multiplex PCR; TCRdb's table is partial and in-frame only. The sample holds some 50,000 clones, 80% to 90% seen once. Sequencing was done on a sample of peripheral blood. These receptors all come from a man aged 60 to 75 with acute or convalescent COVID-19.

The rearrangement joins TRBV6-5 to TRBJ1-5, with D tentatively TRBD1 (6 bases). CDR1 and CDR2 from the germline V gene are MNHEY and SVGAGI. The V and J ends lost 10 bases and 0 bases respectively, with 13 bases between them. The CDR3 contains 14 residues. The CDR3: CATTGTSSNQPQHF. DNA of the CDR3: TGTGCCACCACCGGGACATCTAGCAATCAGCCCCAGCATTTT.

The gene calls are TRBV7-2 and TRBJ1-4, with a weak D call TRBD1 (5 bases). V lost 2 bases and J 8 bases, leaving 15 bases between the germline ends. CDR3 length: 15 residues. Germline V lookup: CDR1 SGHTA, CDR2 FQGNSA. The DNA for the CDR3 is TGTGCCAGCAGCTTACGACAGCCCCCCAGGGAAAAACTGTTTTTT. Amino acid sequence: CASSLRQPPREKLFF. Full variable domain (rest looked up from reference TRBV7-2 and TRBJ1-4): GAGVSQSPSNKVTEKGKDVELRCDPISGHTALYWYRQSLGQGLEFLIYFQGNSAPDKSGLPSDRFSAERTGGSVSTLTIQRTQQEDSAVYLCASSLRQPPREKLFFGSGTQLSVL.

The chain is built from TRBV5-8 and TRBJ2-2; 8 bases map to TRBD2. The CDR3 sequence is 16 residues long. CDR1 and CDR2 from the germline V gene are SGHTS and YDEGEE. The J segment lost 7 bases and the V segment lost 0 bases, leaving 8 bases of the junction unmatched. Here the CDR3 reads CASSLVRRGAGGELFF. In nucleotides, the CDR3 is TGTGCCAGCAGCTTGGTGAGGCGGGGGGCCGGCGGGGAGCTGTTTTTT.

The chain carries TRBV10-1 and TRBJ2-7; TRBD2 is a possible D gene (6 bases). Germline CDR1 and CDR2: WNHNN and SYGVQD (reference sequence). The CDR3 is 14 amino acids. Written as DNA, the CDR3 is TGCGGGGTCCGGGGGTCGGGTGGTACCTACGAGCAGTACTTC. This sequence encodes CGVRGSGGTYEQYF.

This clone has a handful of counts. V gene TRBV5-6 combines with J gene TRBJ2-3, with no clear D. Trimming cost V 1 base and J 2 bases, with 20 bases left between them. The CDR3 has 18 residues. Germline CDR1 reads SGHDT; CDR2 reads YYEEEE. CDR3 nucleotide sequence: TGTGCCAGCAGCTTGTGGTTCGCGAGCCCTATCCCCACAGATACGCAGTATTTT. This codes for CASSLWFASPIPTDTQYF.

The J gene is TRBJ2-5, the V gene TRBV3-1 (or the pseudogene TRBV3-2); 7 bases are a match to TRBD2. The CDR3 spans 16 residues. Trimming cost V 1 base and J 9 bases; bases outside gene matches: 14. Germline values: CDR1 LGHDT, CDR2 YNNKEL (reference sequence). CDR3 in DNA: TGTGCCAGCAGCCAAGCACAACAGAAAAACCTAGCGGCCCAGTACTTC. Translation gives CASSQAQQKNLAAQYF.

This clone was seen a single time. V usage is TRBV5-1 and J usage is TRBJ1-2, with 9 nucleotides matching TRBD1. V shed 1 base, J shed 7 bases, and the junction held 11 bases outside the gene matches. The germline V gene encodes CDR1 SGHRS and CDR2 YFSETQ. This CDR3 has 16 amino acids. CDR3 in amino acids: CASSLKFPQGAIGYTF. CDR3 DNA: TGCGCCAGCAGCTTGAAATTCCCACAGGGGGCAATTGGCTACACCTTC.

The CDR3 here is CASSLRSGGSGNTIYF. As DNA, the CDR3 is TGTGCCAGCAGCTTACGGTCCGGGGGCTCTGGAAACACCATATATTTT. The chain is built from TRBV7-6 and TRBJ1-3; possibly TRBD1 for D (5 bases). Germline V gene data show CDR1 as SGHVS and CDR2 as FNYEAQ. With 2 bases removed from V and 0 bases from J, the gap between germline ends came to 11 bases. The CDR3 is made up of 16 amino acids. The entire variable domain, with the rest obtained from reference TRBV7-6 and TRBJ1-3, is as follows: GAGVSQSPRYKVTKRGQDVALRCDPISGHVSLYWYRQALGQGPEFLTYFNYEAQQDKSGLPNDRFSAERPEGSISTLTIQRTEQRDSAMYRCASSLRSGGSGNTIYFGEGSWLTVV.

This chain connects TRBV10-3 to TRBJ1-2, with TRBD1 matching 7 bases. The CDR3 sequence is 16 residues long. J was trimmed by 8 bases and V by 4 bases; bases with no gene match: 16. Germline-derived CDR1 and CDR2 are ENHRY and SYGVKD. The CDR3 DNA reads TGTGCCATCAGTGCCACAGGGGCTGCCGACGGGCGAGGCTACACCTTC. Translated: CAISATGAADGRGYTF.

The CDR3 is CASSQGTGGAYEQYF. As DNA, the CDR3 is TGCGCCAGCAGCCAAGGGACAGGGGGGGCCTACGAGCAGTACTTC. The genes are TRBV4-1 and TRBJ2-7; 10 positions agree with TRBD1. J lost 2 bases, V lost 1 base, and 2 bases had no gene match. The germline V gene has CDR1 MGHRA and CDR2 YSYEKL. CDR3 length equals 15 residues.

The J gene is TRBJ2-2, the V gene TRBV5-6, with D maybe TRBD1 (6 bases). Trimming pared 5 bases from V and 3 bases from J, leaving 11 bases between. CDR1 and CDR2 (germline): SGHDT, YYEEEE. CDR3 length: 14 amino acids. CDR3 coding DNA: TGTGCCAGCAGTCACAGGGAATACACCGGGGAGCTGTTTTTT. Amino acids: CASSHREYTGELFF.

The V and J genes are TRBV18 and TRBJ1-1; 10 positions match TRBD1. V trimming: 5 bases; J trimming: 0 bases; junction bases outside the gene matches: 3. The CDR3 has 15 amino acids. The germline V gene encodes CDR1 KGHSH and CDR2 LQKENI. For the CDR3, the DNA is TGTGCCAGCTCAACCGGGACAGGGGTGAACACTGAAGCTTTCTTT. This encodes CASSTGTGVNTEAFF.

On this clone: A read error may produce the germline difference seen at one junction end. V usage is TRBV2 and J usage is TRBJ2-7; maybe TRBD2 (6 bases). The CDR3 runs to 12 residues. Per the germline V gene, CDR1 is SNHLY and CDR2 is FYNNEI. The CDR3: CASSERRGSLPF. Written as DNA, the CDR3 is TGTGCCAGCAGTGAAAGGAGGGGTTCTCTCCCCTTC.

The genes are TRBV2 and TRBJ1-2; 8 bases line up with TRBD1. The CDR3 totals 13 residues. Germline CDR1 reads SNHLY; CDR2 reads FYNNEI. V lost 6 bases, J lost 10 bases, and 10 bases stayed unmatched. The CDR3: CASSERQGNAYTF. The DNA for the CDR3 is TGTGCCAGCAGCGAAAGACAGGGGAATGCCTACACCTTC.

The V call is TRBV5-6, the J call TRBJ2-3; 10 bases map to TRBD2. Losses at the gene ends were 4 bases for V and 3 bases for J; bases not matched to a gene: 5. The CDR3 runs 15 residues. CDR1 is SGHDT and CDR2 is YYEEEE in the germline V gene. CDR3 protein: CASSRRTSGTDTQYF. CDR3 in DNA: TGTGCCAGCAGCAGGAGGACTAGCGGTACAGATACGCAGTATTTT.

CDR3 DNA: TGTGCCACCAGCAGAGGGTCTTTGGGCACCTACGAGCAGTACTTC. It codes for CATSRGSLGTYEQYF. This chain joins TRBV15 and TRBJ2-7; no firm D call. The germline gives CDR1 LNHNV, CDR2 YYDKDF (reference sequence). This CDR3 has 15 residues. V shed 1 base and J shed 2 bases, with 12 bases lying between them.

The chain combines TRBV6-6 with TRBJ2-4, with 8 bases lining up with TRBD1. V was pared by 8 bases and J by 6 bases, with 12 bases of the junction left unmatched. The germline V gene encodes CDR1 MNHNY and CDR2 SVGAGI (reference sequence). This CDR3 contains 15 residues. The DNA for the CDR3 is TGTGCCAGCCTCAACTTCCAGGGGGCGGGAAACATTCAGTACTTC. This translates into CASLNFQGAGNIQYF.

DNA for the CDR3: TGCGCCAGCAGCTTGGGAGGGTCTACTGAAGCTTTCTTT. Protein: CASSLGGSTEAFF. The chain joins TRBV5-1 to TRBJ1-1; unclear D gene. The V gene's germline CDR1 is SGHRS and CDR2 YFSETQ. Trimming cost V 0 bases and J 5 bases, with 8 bases left between them. The CDR3 is 13 amino acids.